This entry features one T cell receptor (beta chain) sequence. The CDR3 loop spans 13 amino acids. CDR1 and CDR2 from the germline V gene are SNHLY and FYNNEI. The J segment lost 7 bases and the V segment lost 6 bases, leaving 7 bases of the junction unmatched. This sample was taken from a study of shared clonotypes between healthy human individuals. Study overall: Ranging from 18 to 49 in age, donors were a couple of women and three men.

The repertoire was sequenced with immunoSEQ multiplex PCR; TCRdb's copy has only in-frame clones and lacks some. In the table there are approximately 980,000 clones, approximately 80% of which are singletons. Naive CD4+ cells were CD45RA-selected; the remaining cells were memory. The sequencing sample was made of memory CD4+ T cells sorted from blood. Subset of the sample: CD45RA-negative fraction. The J gene is TRBJ1-2, the V gene TRBV2; 8 bases are shared with TRBD1. The sequence was obtained from a man aged 18 to 29 in good health. The CDR3 loop is CASRDRVLSGYTF. The CDR3, as DNA: TGTGCCAGCAGGGACAGGGTTCTGAGTGGCTACACCTTC. Variable domain in full (rest from reference TRBV2 and TRBJ1-2): EPEVTQTPSHQVTQMGQEVILRCVPISNHLYFYWYRQILGQKVEFLVSFYNNEISEKSEIFDDQFSVERPDGSNFTLKIRSTKLEDSAMYFCASRDRVLSGYTFGSGTRLTVV.